These 17 T cell receptor beta chains originate from one sample sequenced in a study of shared clonotypes between healthy human individuals (TCRdb year 2020). The library was made by the immunoSEQ multiplex PCR assay. Entries here come from immuneACCESS through TCRdb and include only in-frame sequences with V and J called. Some clones fail to appear in such tables; in the studies checked, an unresolved V gene covers under half of the shortfall, and the cause of the remainder is unknown. For this sample there are 740,000 or so clones; roughly 73% appear just once. The top ten clonotypes cover roughly 2% of the sample. Sequenced: memory CD4+ T cells sorted from blood. The sample's cell subset or site label is to be understood as: CD45RA-negative fraction. The source is a woman in her 30s in good health.

The chain employs TRBV6-5 and TRBJ1-2; 7 nucleotides match TRBD1. CDR3 length: 14 residues. CDR1 and CDR2 (germline): MNHEY, SVGAGI. J was trimmed by 3 bases and V by 7 bases; bases with no gene match: 8. The CDR3 loop is CASNPTGRDYGYTF. The CDR3 nucleotides are TGTGCCAGCAACCCGACAGGGAGGGACTATGGCTACACCTTC.

V usage is TRBV19 and J usage is TRBJ2-3, with D perhaps assigned TRBD1 or TRBD2 (5 bases each). CDR3 size: 16 residues. The V and J ends lost 5 bases and 0 bases respectively, with 15 bases between them. Germline V gene data show CDR1 as LNHDA and CDR2 as SQIVND (reference sequence). CDR3 sequence: CASSASGTESTDTQYF. CDR3 DNA sequence: TGTGCCAGTAGTGCCTCCGGGACCGAGAGCACAGATACGCAGTATTTT.

The genes are TRBV27 and TRBJ2-1; D tentatively fits TRBD1 or TRBD2 (5 bases each). The CDR3 is 14 residues long. The germline V gene encodes CDR1 MNHEY and CDR2 SMNVEV (reference sequence). V lost 5 bases and J 9 bases, leaving 17 bases between the germline ends. CDR3 nucleotides: TGTGCCAGCAGTATGGGACCGGGATGGGGTGAGCAGTTCTTC. This gives the protein CASSMGPGWGEQFF.

This clone came up a few times. V is TRBV5-1 and J is TRBJ2-3; D is perhaps TRBD2 (7 bases). The CDR3 sequence is 14 residues long. V dropped 6 bases and J dropped 6 bases, with 17 bases sitting between them. CDR1 SGHRS and CDR2 YFSETQ come from the germline V gene. This chain's CDR3 is CASTPLAGADTQYF. CDR3 DNA: TGCGCCAGCACCCCCCTGGCGGGGGCCGATACGCAGTATTTT.

A remark on this clone: A read error may account for a junction end that differs from germline. The genes are TRBV6-5 and TRBJ2-1, with TRBD2 as a possible D gene (5 bases). CDR1 and CDR2 (germline): MNHEY, SVGAGI. The CDR3 covers 14 residues. The CDR3 region has the DNA TGTGCTAGCAGTTTAAGAGGGAGTACGAATGAGCAGTTCTTC. Protein product: CASSLRGSTNEQFF.

V and J are TRBV19 and TRBJ2-1, with D perhaps TRBD2 (6 bases). The ends were cut back, 3 bases at V and 9 bases at J, with 12 bases in the middle. Looked up from germline, CDR1 is LNHDA and CDR2 is SQIVND (reference sequence). The CDR3 totals 13 residues. The DNA for the CDR3 is TGTGCCAGTAGTATTCTTCGGGGGTCTGAGCAGTTCTTC. Its translation is CASSILRGSEQFF.

V gene TRBV4-1 combines with J gene TRBJ1-3; D uncertain. The CDR3 length is 15 residues. V shed 0 bases and J shed 2 bases, with 8 bases lying between them. Per the germline V gene, CDR1 is MGHRA and CDR2 is YSYEKL. The CDR3 protein is CASSQDEGPGNTIYF. The CDR3 nucleotides are TGCGCCAGCAGCCAAGATGAGGGTCCTGGAAACACCATATATTTT.

This clone was recorded a few times. V is TRBV27 and J is TRBJ2-5, with D unclear. The V end lost 6 bases, the J end lost 5 bases, and 7 bases lay between the germline ends. The CDR3 loop spans 11 amino acids. CDR1 MNHEY and CDR2 SMNVEV come from the germline V gene (reference sequence). The CDR3 region is CASRVVETQYF. The CDR3 coding sequence is TGTGCCAGCAGGGTGGTGGAGACCCAGTACTTC.

V is TRBV5-1 and J is TRBJ2-1; 9 nucleotides agree with TRBD2. V shed 4 bases, J shed 9 bases, and the junction held 11 bases outside the gene matches. Germline-derived CDR1 and CDR2 are SGHRS and YFSETQ. There are 15 residues in the CDR3. CDR3 sequence reads: CASSPAPSSGSEQFF. The CDR3 nucleotides read TGCGCCAGCAGCCCTGCCCCGAGTAGCGGGAGTGAGCAGTTCTTC.

A word on this clone: The same CDR3 can be traced to other DNA sequences in this sample. This rearrangement joins TRBV19 to TRBJ1-1; 7 bases match TRBD1. Losses at the gene ends were 6 bases for V and 1 base for J; bases not matched to a gene: 5. CDR1 and CDR2 (germline): LNHDA, SQIVND (reference sequence). The CDR3 length is 14 residues. CDR3 in DNA: TGTGCCAGTAGCCCCAGGGGGGGGAACACTGAAGCTTTCTTT. It translates to CASSPRGGNTEAFF.

The V call is TRBV6-1, the J call TRBJ2-3; D is ambiguous. V dropped 0 bases and J dropped 0 bases, with 4 bases sitting between them. This CDR3 has 14 amino acids. Germline V gene data show CDR1 as MNHNS and CDR2 as SASEGT. As DNA, the CDR3 is TGTGCCAGCAGTGAAGCCAGTAGCACAGATACGCAGTATTTT. Translated: CASSEASSTDTQYF.

The rearrangement joins TRBV27 to TRBJ2-1, with TRBD2 matching over 9 bases. Germline V gene sequence: CDR1 MNHEY, CDR2 SMNVEV (reference sequence). The V segment lost 7 bases and the J segment 0 bases; nucleotides outside the gene matches: 4. The CDR3 has 15 residues. The CDR3 sequence: CASTKLAGSYNEQFF. The CDR3 DNA reads TGTGCCAGCACTAAACTAGCGGGCTCCTACAATGAGCAGTTCTTC.

This clone has a single count. The DNA for the CDR3 is TGTGCCAGCAGCTTGGTTAGCGGGACGACAGATACGCAGTATTTT. As protein: CASSLVSGTTDTQYF. The chain employs TRBV5-4 and TRBJ2-3; 8 bases are shared with TRBD2. The germline gives CDR1 SGHNT, CDR2 YYREEE (reference sequence). Trimming cost V 0 bases and J 3 bases; bases outside gene matches: 3. The CDR3 loop spans 15 amino acids.

This sequence joins TRBV30 and TRBJ1-1; 7 bases map to TRBD1. After removal of 2 bases from V and 1 base from J, the junction contained 16 bases not matched to a gene. The CDR3 is made up of 18 amino acids. In germline, CDR1 is GTSNPN, CDR2 SVGIG (reference sequence). CDR3 region: CAWSTRRQGQVQNTEAFF. CDR3 in DNA: TGTGCCTGGAGTACCCGTAGACAGGGCCAAGTACAGAACACTGAAGCTTTCTTT.

This chain uses TRBV27 with TRBJ2-5, with 8 bases that match TRBD2. Germline CDR1 is MNHEY and CDR2 is SMNVEV (reference sequence). Trimming removed 5 bases from V and 5 bases from J; junction bases left unmatched: 7. The CDR3 length is 14 residues. The CDR3 DNA is TGTGCCAGCAGTAGTGCTCGGGAGGGGGAGACCCAGTACTTC. Protein sequence: CASSSAREGETQYF.

This clone was seen only a few times. The J gene is TRBJ2-7, the V gene TRBV6-5, with 10 bases lining up with TRBD2. The germline V gene has CDR1 MNHEY and CDR2 SVGAGI. CDR3 length equals 15 residues. V dropped 1 base and J dropped 5; count of bases not matched to a gene: 5. CDR3 sequence: CASSYLGLAAHEQYF. The CDR3 region has the DNA TGTGCCAGCAGTTACTTAGGACTAGCGGCCCACGAGCAGTACTTC.

As regards this clone: The conserved closing phenylalanine or tryptophan is absent in this CDR3, likely reflecting a read error. The DNA is omitted, as the CDR3 cannot be located on it reliably, and the CDR3 follows TCRdb's listing. The V gene is TRBV28, the J gene TRBJ1-1; the table's D call, TRBD1, has no DNA check behind it. The germline CDR1 and CDR2 sequences are MDHEN and SYDVKM. The CDR3 totals 12 residues, both ends included. The CDR3 region is CASSRQGMGRMV.